The rows below give T cell receptor beta chains drawn from one sample of a study of blood T cell repertoires in COVID-19. Generated by immunoSEQ multiplex PCR, the TCRdb table keeps only in-frame clones and is missing some. The sample holds 150,000 to 200,000 clones, 85% to 90% seen once. The sequencing sample was made of peripheral blood. These TCRs come from a human donor in a cohort sampled during active COVID-19. Both conserved end residues are part of each CDR3. The D gene is left open where the match is weak. Size values are once, few and many counts, or a class for expanded clones, and some rows have none.

J gene: TRBJ1-2
clone size: NA
CDR3 length: 17
D gene: NA
V gene: TRBV10-3
CDR3 protein: CAISESKSVAGSYGYTF
CDR3 DNA: TGTGCCATCAGTGAGTCCAAGAGTGTGGCAGGGTCATATGGCTACACCTTC

J gene: TRBJ2-2
clone size: few
CDR3 length: 17
D gene: NA
V gene: TRBV9
CDR3 protein: CASSARGSGTTAGELFF
CDR3 DNA: TGTGCCAGCAGCGCCAGGGGATCGGGGACCACGGCTGGGGAGCTGTTTTTT

J gene: TRBJ1-5
clone size: NA
CDR3 length: 15
D gene: NA
V gene: TRBV19
CDR3 protein: CASSETGYGNQPQHF
CDR3 DNA: TGTGCCAGTAGTGAGACGGGTTATGGCAATCAGCCCCAGCATTTT

J gene: TRBJ2-5
clone size: NA
CDR3 length: 14
D gene: TRBD1
V gene: TRBV27
CDR3 protein: CASSLRTGDETQYF
CDR3 DNA: TGTGCCAGCAGTCTTCGGACAGGGGACGAGACCCAGTACTTC

J gene: TRBJ2-6
clone size: few
CDR3 length: 15
D gene: NA
V gene: TRBV19
CDR3 protein: CASSLFGSGANVLTF
CDR3 DNA: TGTGCCAGCAGTCTGTTCGGGTCTGGGGCCAACGTCCTGACTTTC

J gene: TRBJ2-7
clone size: NA
CDR3 length: 12
D gene: NA
V gene: TRBV5-1
CDR3 protein: CASSFSSYEQYF
CDR3 DNA: TGCGCCAGCAGCTTCTCCTCCTACGAGCAGTACTTC

J gene: TRBJ2-3
clone size: NA
CDR3 length: 14
D gene: NA
V gene: TRBV6-2/TRBV6-3
CDR3 protein: CASSFPLSTDTQYF
CDR3 DNA: TGTGCCAGCAGTTTCCCCCTCAGCACAGATACGCAGTATTTT

J gene: TRBJ2-5
clone size: NA
CDR3 length: 18
D gene: NA
V gene: TRBV5-1
CDR3 protein: CASSRTLTGIGRQETQYF
CDR3 DNA: TGCGCCAGCAGCCGAACGCTAACAGGGATCGGCCGCCAAGAGACCCAGTACTTC

J gene: TRBJ1-6
clone size: NA
CDR3 length: 14
D gene: NA
V gene: TRBV3-1/TRBV3-2
CDR3 protein: CASSQGASNSPLHF
CDR3 DNA: TGTGCCAGCAGCCAAGGGGCGTCAAATTCACCCCTCCACTTT

J gene: TRBJ2-1
clone size: NA
CDR3 length: 18
D gene: TRBD2
V gene: TRBV29-1
CDR3 protein: CSVETLSGRFSSYNEQFF
CDR3 DNA: TGCAGCGTTGAAACTTTGAGCGGGAGGTTCTCCTCCTACAATGAGCAGTTCTTC

J gene: TRBJ2-3
clone size: NA
CDR3 length: 14
D gene: TRBD2
V gene: TRBV30
CDR3 protein: CAWPGTSGTDTQYF
CDR3 DNA: TGTGCCTGGCCCGGGACTAGCGGCACAGATACGCAGTATTTT

J gene: TRBJ2-2
clone size: NA
CDR3 length: 18
D gene: TRBD2
V gene: TRBV27
CDR3 protein: CASSLGVAGGRYTGELFF
CDR3 DNA: TGTGCCAGCAGTTTAGGGGTAGCGGGGGGTCGTTACACCGGGGAGCTGTTTTTT

J gene: TRBJ2-7
clone size: NA
CDR3 length: 16
D gene: NA
V gene: TRBV7-9
CDR3 protein: CASSVPSGESSYEQYF
CDR3 DNA: TGTGCCAGCAGCGTCCCTTCCGGAGAGAGCTCCTACGAGCAGTACTTC

J gene: TRBJ2-7
clone size: NA
CDR3 length: 11
D gene: TRBD1
V gene: TRBV10-2
CDR3 protein: CASYGRGLLHF
CDR3 DNA: TGCGCCAGCTATGGCAGGGGGCTTTTGCACTTC

J gene: TRBJ2-2
clone size: NA
CDR3 length: 12
D gene: NA
V gene: TRBV10-1
CDR3 protein: CASSSRPGELFF
CDR3 DNA: TGCGCCAGCAGTAGCAGGCCCGGGGAGCTGTTTTTT

J gene: TRBJ2-3
clone size: NA
CDR3 length: 14
D gene: NA
V gene: TRBV19
CDR3 protein: CASIGGTSTDTQYF
CDR3 DNA: TGTGCCAGTATTGGCGGGACTAGCACAGATACGCAGTATTTT